One and the same sample provided the 24 T cell receptor beta chains below, sequenced in a study of T cells after yellow fever vaccination. From the 5' RACE reads, TCRdb called clonotypes with MiXCR, one entry per CDR3 protein. The sample gives some 100,000 distinct CDR3 sequences, around 7.2% of which show up once; 2.5% to 3.5% is in the top ten. The sample was CD4+ T cells sorted from PBMCs, taken roughly 46 days after the first yellow fever vaccination. The receptors derive from a man younger than 35 who received the YFV17D yellow fever vaccine.

This clonotype was detected ten times or more. This chain connects TRBV5-1 to TRBJ2-3, with D possibly matching TRBD1 (6 bases). The CDR3 runs 15 residues. The V end lost 6 bases, the J end lost 1 base, and 15 bases lay between the germline ends. In germline, CDR1 is SGHRS, CDR2 YFSETQ. The CDR3 DNA follows: TGCGCCAGCAAAATAGGGGGTTACGGCACAGATACGCAGTATTTT. This sequence encodes CASKIGGYGTDTQYF. The full variable domain, its missing parts supplied by reference TRBV5-1 and TRBJ2-3, is KAGVTQTPRYLIKTRGQQVTLSCSPISGHRSVSWYQQTPGQGLQFLFEYFSETQRNKGNFPGRFSGRQFSNSRSEMNVSTLELGDSALYLCASKIGGYGTDTQYFGPGTRLTVL.

This clonotype was counted ten times or more. The V and J genes are TRBV9 and TRBJ1-6, with a possible D match to TRBD1 (5 bases). There are 14 residues in the CDR3. Per germline, CDR1 SGDLS and CDR2 YYNGEE. Trimming removed 0 bases from V and 8 bases from J, with 9 bases in between. DNA of the CDR3: TGTGCCAGCAGCGTAGGGGGGTATGATTCACCCCTCCACTTT. This gives the protein CASSVGGYDSPLHF. The full variable domain, completed using reference TRBV9 and TRBJ1-6, is DSGVTQTPKHLITATGQRVTLRCSPRSGDLSVYWYQQSLDQGLQFLIQYYNGEERAKGNILERFSAQQFPDLHSELNLSSLELGDSALYFCASSVGGYDSPLHFGNGTRLTVT.

This clonotype was observed a handful of times. The chain recombines TRBV4-3 with TRBJ1-5; D gene unclear. CDR3 length: 16 amino acids. Per the germline V gene, CDR1 is LGHNA and CDR2 is YSLEER. Trimming removed 0 bases from V and 7 bases from J, with 16 bases in between. In DNA form, the CDR3 reads TGCGCCAGCAGCCAAGAGCTGGGGAGAGGCGGCCAGCCCCAGCATTTT. Translating it yields CASSQELGRGGQPQHF.

This clonotype was seen ten or more times. The V gene is TRBV6-5, the J gene TRBJ2-3; D could derive from TRBD1 or TRBD2 (6 bases each). The CDR3 has 15 amino acids. Between the trimmed V and J ends, which lost 4 bases and 2 bases, there was a span of 13 bases. The germline V gene has CDR1 MNHEY and CDR2 SVGAGI. CDR3 loop: CASSSPGGPTDTQYF. Written as DNA, the CDR3 is TGTGCCAGCAGTTCTCCCGGGGGCCCCACAGATACGCAGTATTTT.

This clonotype was counted many times. V and J are TRBV2 and TRBJ1-2; 8 bases fit TRBD1. This CDR3 has 12 residues. CDR1 and CDR2 (germline): SNHLY, FYNNEI. After removal of 8 bases from V and 8 bases from J, the junction contained 7 bases not matched to a gene. CDR3 in DNA: TGTGCCAGCGGACAGGGAGGTTACGGCTACACCTTC. Its protein is CASGQGGYGYTF. The full variable domain, rest sourced from reference TRBV2 and TRBJ1-2, is EPEVTQTPSHQVTQMGQEVILRCVPISNHLYFYWYRQILGQKVEFLVSFYNNEISEKSEIFDDQFSVERPDGSNFTLKIRSTKLEDSAMYFCASGQGGYGYTFGSGTRLTVV.

This clonotype was counted many times. The genes are TRBV7-9 and TRBJ2-2, with D uncertain. The V end lost 8 bases, the J end lost 2 bases, and 21 bases lay between the germline ends. CDR1 and CDR2 (germline): SEHNR, FQNEAQ (reference sequence). The CDR3 is made up of 17 amino acids. This CDR3 reads CASRNWVGRHNTGELFF. The CDR3 nucleotides read TGTGCCAGCCGAAATTGGGTCGGGCGTCACAACACCGGGGAGCTGTTTTTT.

Concerning this clonotype: A junction boundary mismatches the germline segment, possibly from a read error. The chain carries TRBV24-1 and TRBJ2-1, with TRBD1 as a possible D gene (5 bases). Looked up from germline, CDR1 is KGHDR and CDR2 is SFDVKD. The CDR3 totals 12 residues. The CDR3 coding sequence is TGTGCCTCCAGTGATTTAAGCAGGGTACGGTTCTTC. Its protein is CASSDLSRVRFF.

In the case of this clonotype: Since a much larger clone is just one base distant, this may be a read error. The chain employs TRBV4-3 and TRBJ1-4; D gene ambiguous. CDR1 is LGHNA and CDR2 is YSLEER in the germline V gene. CDR3 length: 15 residues. The CDR3 spells CASSQAAATIEKLFF. CDR3 DNA sequence: TGCGCCAGCAGCCAAGCTGCGGCAACTATTGAAAAACTGTTTTTT.

This clonotype was found a few times. V usage is TRBV5-6 and J usage is TRBJ2-6; D is unclear. The V gene lost 0 bases and the J gene lost 0 bases, with 7 bases spanning the gap. Looked up from germline, CDR1 is SGHDT and CDR2 is YYEEEE. The CDR3 consists of 16 residues. The DNA for the CDR3 is TGTGCCAGCAGCTTGGACCAATCCTCTGGGGCCAACGTCCTGACTTTC. It codes for CASSLDQSSGANVLTF.

In this sample, this clonotype turned up many times. The chain carries TRBV5-1 and TRBJ2-3; D tentatively reads TRBD1 or TRBD2 (5 bases each). V lost 1 base and J 4 bases, leaving 16 bases between the germline ends. CDR1 is SGHRS and CDR2 is YFSETQ in the germline V gene. The CDR3 runs to 16 residues. The CDR3 DNA is TGCGCCAGCAGCTTGCTGGGACCACGAACCGCAGATACGCAGTATTTT. It specifies CASSLLGPRTADTQYF.

The J gene is TRBJ1-5, the V gene TRBV12-3 or TRBV12-4; no clear D gene. V was clipped by 5 bases and J by 2 bases, with 10 bases between them. This CDR3 comprises 14 residues. CDR3 nucleotides: TGTGCCAGCAGTAAACAGTGGGGCAATCAGCCCCAGCATTTT. It yields the protein CASSKQWGNQPQHF.

There are many counts of this clonotype. The chain employs TRBV6-1 and TRBJ2-5; 8 bases map to TRBD1. The CDR3 consists of 15 residues. With V trimmed by 5 bases and J by 1 base, 6 bases remained unmatched. Per the germline V gene, CDR1 is MNHNS and CDR2 is SASEGT. The CDR3 here is CASSRDRTRQETQYF. DNA for the CDR3: TGTGCCAGCAGTCGGGACAGGACCCGCCAAGAGACCCAGTACTTC.

This clonotype was counted many times. CDR3 protein: CASSLTANEQYF. The DNA of the CDR3 is TGTGCCAGCAGCTTGACTGCCAACGAGCAGTACTTC. The chain has TRBV5-5 and TRBJ2-7; D is unresolved. The germline V gene has CDR1 SGHKS and CDR2 YYEKEE (reference sequence). The CDR3 contains 12 residues. V lost 1 base and J 5 bases, leaving 7 bases between the germline ends.

This clonotype was counted many times. The rearrangement joins TRBV5-4 to TRBJ1-6; D gene uncertain. Germline values: CDR1 SGHNT, CDR2 YYREEE (reference sequence). The CDR3 covers 13 residues. V shed 0 bases and J shed 7 bases, with 5 bases lying between them. The DNA of the CDR3 is TGTGCCAGCAGCTTGGGACAAAATTCACCCCTCCACTTT. It codes for CASSLGQNSPLHF.

This clonotype occurred many times. The chain uses TRBV18 and TRBJ2-5; 13 nucleotides agree with TRBD2. The V and J ends lost 5 bases and 0 bases, in that order; junction bases with no gene match: 3. This CDR3 contains 16 residues. Germline lookup yields CDR1 KGHSH and CDR2 LQKENI. The CDR3 DNA follows: TGTGCCAGCTCATCGGGACTAGCGGGATACCAAGAGACCCAGTACTTC. This codes for CASSSGLAGYQETQYF.

This clonotype was seen repeatedly, ten times or more. This rearrangement joins TRBV18 to TRBJ2-7; 8 bases agree with TRBD1. This CDR3 has 15 residues. CDR1 and CDR2 from the germline V gene are KGHSH and LQKENI. The trim removed 3 bases at V and 5 bases at J, leaving 9 bases unmatched. CDR3 sequence: CASSPNQGARDEQYV. CDR3 sequence (DNA): TGTGCCAGCTCACCGAACCAGGGGGCGCGAGACGAGCAGTACGTC.

This clonotype was recorded at least ten times. The chain has TRBV7-6 and TRBJ2-3; no firm D call. This CDR3 region has 16 residues. V lost 2 bases and J 0 bases, leaving 12 bases between the germline ends. Germline assignment: CDR1 SGHVS and CDR2 FNYEAQ. CDR3 coding DNA: TGTGCCAGCAGCTTAATGGGCCCCACTAGCACAGATACGCAGTATTTT. This codes for CASSLMGPTSTDTQYF.

Ten or more counts support this clonotype. The chain employs TRBV12-3 or TRBV12-4 and TRBJ1-6; D is unclear. This CDR3 is 16 amino acids long. V dropped 5 bases and J dropped 0 bases, with 11 bases sitting between them. CDR3 coding DNA: TGTGCCAGCAGTCGTGGGGTGGGCTCCTATAATTCACCCCTCCACTTT. Its translation is CASSRGVGSYNSPLHF.

This chain joins TRBV14 and TRBJ1-3; D ambiguous. Germline V CDR1 and CDR2: SGHDN, FVKESK. V gave up 5 bases and J gave up 1 base, with 6 bases separating them. The CDR3 covers 13 residues. Written as DNA, the CDR3 is TGTGCCAGCAGCGAGGCATCTGGAAACACCATATATTTT. It is translated as CASSEASGNTIYF. Based on the CDR3 plus reference TRBV14 and TRBJ1-3, the full variable domain is EAGVTQFPSHSVIEKGQTVTLRCDPISGHDNLYWYRRVMGKEIKFLLHFVKESKQDESGMPNNRFLAERTGGTYSTLKVQPAELEDSGVYFCASSEASGNTIYFGEGSWLTVV.

The table lists this clonotype with many counts. This rearrangement joins TRBV6-5 to TRBJ1-6; D is perhaps TRBD1 (5 bases). The CDR3 extends over 14 amino acids. The germline V and J ends were trimmed by 6 bases and 2 bases, with 8 bases remaining between them. The germline CDR1 and CDR2 sequences are MNHEY and SVGAGI. The CDR3 region is CASSYRPYNSPLHF. As DNA, the CDR3 is TGTGCCAGCAGCTACAGGCCCTATAATTCACCCCTCCACTTT.

This clonotype was counted at least ten times. The chain has TRBV5-1 and TRBJ1-1; 8 bases map to TRBD1. Germline V gene lookup returns CDR1 SGHRS and CDR2 YFSETQ. The J segment lost 4 bases and the V segment lost 4 bases, leaving 6 bases of the junction unmatched. The CDR3 contains 14 residues. The CDR3 spells CASSGQGASTEAFF. In DNA form, the CDR3 reads TGCGCCAGCAGCGGTCAGGGGGCTTCCACTGAAGCTTTCTTT.

This clonotype has at least ten counts. For the CDR3, the DNA is TGTGCCAGCAGTTGGGGGGGCAGGTCATGGCAGCCCCAGCATTTT. This translates into CASSWGGRSWQPQHF. The V gene is TRBV12-3 or TRBV12-4, the J gene TRBJ1-5; possible D gene TRBD1, 6 bases. The CDR3 sequence is 15 residues long. V lost 4 bases and J 7 bases, leaving 17 bases between the germline ends.

This clonotype appeared many times. V gene TRBV20-1 combines with J gene TRBJ1-5, with D hard to call. Germline V gene data show CDR1 as DFQATT and CDR2 as SNEGSKA (reference sequence). The CDR3 loop spans 15 amino acids. The V gene lost 3 bases and the J gene lost 6 bases, with 18 bases spanning the gap. CDR3 DNA: TGCAGTGCTAGGGATCTTCGTGGGGTTGGTCAGCCCCAGCATTTT. Residues: CSARDLRGVGQPQHF.

This clonotype was observed at least ten times. The chain employs TRBV29-1 and TRBJ2-3; possibly TRBD1 or TRBD2 for D (5 bases each). Trimming pared 3 bases from V and 6 bases from J, leaving 10 bases between. Germline V lookup: CDR1 SQVTM, CDR2 ANQGSEA. The length of the CDR3 is 12 residues. The CDR3 protein is CSVELGDDTQYF. The CDR3 nucleotides are TGCAGCGTTGAGTTAGGGGACGATACGCAGTATTTT.